The clone carrying this TCR beta chain has a handful of counts. What it binds is unknown. Study-wide results and caveats: The larger cohort examined one V-J beta rearrangement, not whole repertoires.

Via MiXCR, TCRdb re-called the 5' RACE reads, giving one row per CDR3 protein. Here the sample spans 30,000 to 40,000 distinct CDR3 sequences, under 30% being singletons. V lost 2 bases to trimming and J lost 3 bases, with 16 bases between them. The length of the CDR3 is 16 residues. CDR1 and CDR2 from the germline V gene are ENHRY and SYGVKD. The source of this sequence is a female donor with breast cancer. Sequences were obtained from naive CD4+ T cells sorted from a lymph node. Subset indicated: naive CD4+ T cells, CD4+CD45RA+CD25-. The rearrangement joins TRBV10-3 to TRBJ1-1; a possible D gene is TRBD1 (5 bases). The CDR3 bases are TGTGCCATCAGTGAGCCCGCAGCAGGGACGGACACTGAAGCTTTCTTT. Protein product: CAISEPAAGTDTEAFF.